One and the same sample provided the 12 T cell receptor beta chains below, sequenced in a study of T cells after yellow fever vaccination. TCRdb redid the calling of the 5' RACE reads with MiXCR, one entry per CDR3 protein. The sample consists of some 300,000 distinct CDR3 sequences, about 7.8% of them appearing once. The sequenced sample was PBMCs, obtained about 41 days after the first yellow fever vaccination. These receptors were collected from a man aged 18 to 29 who received the YFV17D yellow fever vaccine.

This clonotype was recorded a few times. V and J are TRBV9 and TRBJ2-3, with D perhaps matching TRBD1 (5 bases). This CDR3 comprises 15 residues. Germline loops: CDR1 SGDLS, CDR2 YYNGEE. Trimming pared 0 bases from V and 0 bases from J, leaving 8 bases between. The CDR3 coding sequence is TGTGCCAGCAGCGTAGGCGGACACAGCACAGATACGCAGTATTTT. Protein: CASSVGGHSTDTQYF.

This clonotype has more than one count but fewer than ten. This sequence joins TRBV6-1 and TRBJ2-1, with 12 bases matching TRBD1. The CDR3 has 15 amino acids. V lost 7 bases, J lost 10 bases, and 11 bases stayed unmatched. Germline V gene data show CDR1 as MNHNS and CDR2 as SASEGT. The CDR3 region is CASNPPGQGAREQFF. In DNA form, the CDR3 reads TGTGCCAGCAACCCCCCGGGACAGGGGGCGAGGGAGCAGTTCTTC.

The chain joins TRBV27 to TRBJ1-2; D might be TRBD1 (5 bases). Germline V lookup: CDR1 MNHEY, CDR2 SMNVEV (reference sequence). The V end lost 0 bases, the J end lost 4 bases, and 15 bases lay between the germline ends. The CDR3 runs to 16 residues. The CDR3 DNA is TGTGCCAGCAGTTTATCGGAACCTCACGGGGCCTATGGCTACACCTTC. Translated: CASSLSEPHGAYGYTF.

This chain uses TRBV15 with TRBJ2-5, with a tentative D call TRBD2 (5 bases). CDR3 length: 12 amino acids. Germline V lookup: CDR1 LNHNV, CDR2 YYDKDF (reference sequence). Trimming shortened V by 5 bases and J by 13 bases, and 17 bases separated the two germline ends. CDR3 in amino acids: CATSSSWGDAYF. Written as DNA, the CDR3 is TGTGCCACCAGCTCCTCATGGGGAGACGCGTACTTC.

The V and J genes are TRBV7-8 and TRBJ2-4; TRBD1 aligns across 7 bases. Germline V gene data show CDR1 as SGHVS and CDR2 as FQNEAQ. CDR3 size: 18 residues. Trimming took 3 bases from V and 0 from J; bases not matched to a gene: 11. CDR3 sequence (DNA): TGTGCCAGCAGCTTGGGGACAGAAATACGAATAGCCAAAAACATTCAGTACTTC. Residues: CASSLGTEIRIAKNIQYF.

The J gene is TRBJ2-1, the V gene TRBV18; 10 bases fit TRBD1. Germline trimming cut 0 bases from V and 4 bases from J; bases unmatched to any gene: 3. Germline CDR1 KGHSH, CDR2 LQKENI. The CDR3 spans 16 residues. CDR3 amino acids: CASSPPKGQGYNEQFF. In nucleotides, the CDR3 is TGTGCCAGCTCACCACCGAAGGGACAGGGGTACAATGAGCAGTTCTTC.

This clonotype was seen a few times. The CDR3 protein is CASSFRDNEQFF. The DNA for the CDR3 is TGTGCCAGCAGCTTTCGAGACAATGAGCAGTTCTTC. The rearrangement joins TRBV5-5 to TRBJ2-1, with D hard to call. Trimming pared 2 bases from V and 5 bases from J, leaving 5 bases between. This CDR3 is 12 amino acids long. Germline loops: CDR1 SGHKS, CDR2 YYEKEE (reference sequence).

This clonotype occurred a few times. The rearrangement links TRBV5-4 to TRBJ1-6; the D gene is possibly TRBD1 (6 bases). The V and J ends lost 3 bases and 4 bases respectively, with 11 bases between them. The CDR3 totals 15 residues. Germline CDR1 is SGHNT and CDR2 is YYREEE (reference sequence). The CDR3 protein is CASSYQQGYNSPLHF. DNA for the CDR3: TGTGCCAGCAGCTATCAACAGGGATATAATTCACCCCTCCACTTT.

This clonotype occurred a few times. V and J are TRBV5-8 and TRBJ2-7; D call uncertain. Germline values: CDR1 SGHTS, CDR2 YDEGEE. V was shortened by 2 bases and J by 4 bases, with 4 bases between the two germline ends. The CDR3 consists of 11 residues. In DNA, the CDR3 is TGTGCCAGCAGCTTTTTGTACGAGCAGTACGTC. Its translation: CASSFLYEQYV.

This clonotype appeared a few times. The V call is TRBV20-1, the J call TRBJ1-5, with a weak D call TRBD1 (5 bases). The CDR3 loop spans 13 amino acids. From germline, CDR1 is DFQATT and CDR2 SNEGSKA (reference sequence). The V end was cut by 4 bases, the J end by 3 bases, with 10 bases between. The CDR3 here is CSATPGNNQPQHF. The CDR3 DNA sequence: TGCAGTGCTACCCCAGGGAACAATCAGCCCCAGCATTTT.

The chain couples TRBV10-3 to TRBJ2-1; 8 bases align to TRBD2. The CDR3 consists of 15 residues. CDR1 is ENHRY and CDR2 is SYGVKD in the germline V gene. Trimming cost V 4 bases and J 7 bases; bases outside gene matches: 9. CDR3: CAISAGTSLVNEQFF. CDR3 nucleotides: TGTGCCATCAGTGCAGGGACTAGTCTAGTAAATGAGCAGTTCTTC.

This clonotype appeared a few times. Written as DNA, the CDR3 is TGTGCCAGCAGCTACACGACTAGCCAGGCTGAGCAGTTCTTC. It translates to CASSYTTSQAEQFF. The V gene is TRBV7-2, the J gene TRBJ2-1; 7 nucleotides line up with TRBD2. J gave up 9 bases and V 4 bases, and 9 bases lay outside the gene matches. The CDR3 length is 14 residues. CDR1 SGHTA and CDR2 FQGNSA come from the germline V gene. Full variable domain (missing parts from reference TRBV7-2 and TRBJ2-1): GAGVSQSPSNKVTEKGKDVELRCDPISGHTALYWYRQSLGQGLEFLIYFQGNSAPDKSGLPSDRFSAERTGGSVSTLTIQRTQQEDSAVYLCASSYTTSQAEQFFGPGTRLTVL.